Included here is one T cell receptor beta chain sequence, with context. The antigen remains undetermined. CDR3 size: 16 residues. With 5 bases clipped from V and 8 bases from J, the junction kept 14 bases outside the gene matches. Germline-derived CDR1 and CDR2 are LNHDA and SQIVND (reference sequence). This specimen comes from a study of cytomegalovirus exposure and HLA in healthy donors. Study-level findings and limits: Most TCR sequences were rare, but some public TCRs occurred in many donors.

The data were produced by immunoSEQ multiplex PCR, yet TCRdb's version contains in-frame clones alone and is incomplete. The table records 250,000 to 300,000 clones, 70% to 90% of them present only once. The rearrangement uses TRBV19 and TRBJ2-4, with TRBD1 matching 8 bases. The sequenced sample consisted of PBMCs. This clonotype originated in a woman under 30 in good health and CMV-seronegative. The CDR3 loop reads CASSAQGGGKLDIQYF. The CDR3 DNA sequence: TGTGCCAGTAGTGCACAGGGGGGCGGCAAATTGGACATTCAGTACTTC.